The clone carrying this T cell receptor beta chain came up a few times. Its antigen remains unidentified. Germline loops: CDR1 SQVTM, CDR2 ANQGSEA. The junction had 6 bases not matched to a gene; V was cut back by 7 bases and J by 4 bases. This CDR3 spans 12 amino acids. The entry originates in a study of blood T cells in healthy people across ages. Together with a sample-barcoded 5' primer, a J-beta primer mix was included in a second PCR lasting about 7 to 11 cycles. The authors tagged each cDNA molecule using a template-switch adaptor with 12 random nucleotides. TCRdb processed the 5' RACE reads anew with MiXCR; each CDR3 protein has one entry. The sample includes around 500,000 distinct CDR3 sequences, less than 60% of them seen just once. General study results and limits: Long-lived donors carried more naive CD4+ cells and greater diversity than aged donors. Diversity of TCR beta correlated strongly with naive T cell percentage.

The sequence derives from a man older than 75 in good health. Sequencing used blood. The chain carries TRBV29-1 and TRBJ1-2; 7 bases are shared with TRBD1. The CDR3 DNA follows: TGCAGCGGCGGGACAGAGGGCTATGGCTACACCTTC. Protein: CSGGTEGYGYTF.